This TCR beta chain was sequenced in a study of siplizumab effects on memory and regulatory T cells. Findings of the study overall: Memory T cells appeared less diverse than naive cells, which seemed to contribute substantially to alloresponse.

The V segment lost 0 bases and the J segment 4 bases; nucleotides outside the gene matches: 5. Germline V lookup: CDR1 LGHNA, CDR2 YSLEER. The length of the CDR3 is 16 residues. As regards this clone: What it binds is unknown.

This table comes from immunoSEQ multiplex PCR, and its TCRdb copy is limited to in-frame clones, with some not included. The data hold more than 50,000 clones, with more than 85% observed a single time. Sample: CD8+ T cells sorted from blood. This chain links TRBV4-3 with TRBJ2-3; 9 bases match TRBD2. The clonotype originates from a human donor in good health. This chain's CDR3 is CASSQELAGGADTQYF. CDR3 sequence (DNA): TGCGCCAGCAGCCAAGAACTAGCGGGTGGGGCAGATACGCAGTATTTT.